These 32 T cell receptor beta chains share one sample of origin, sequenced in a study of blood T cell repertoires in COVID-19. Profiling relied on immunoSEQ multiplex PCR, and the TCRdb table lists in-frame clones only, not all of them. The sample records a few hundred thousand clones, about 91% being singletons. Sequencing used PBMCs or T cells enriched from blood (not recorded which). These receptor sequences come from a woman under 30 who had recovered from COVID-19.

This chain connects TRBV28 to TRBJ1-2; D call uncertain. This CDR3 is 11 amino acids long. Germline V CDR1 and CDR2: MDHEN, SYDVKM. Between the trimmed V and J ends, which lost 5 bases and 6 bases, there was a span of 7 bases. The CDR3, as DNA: TGTGCCAGCAGTCCTTCAGATGGCTACACCTTC. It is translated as CASSPSDGYTF.

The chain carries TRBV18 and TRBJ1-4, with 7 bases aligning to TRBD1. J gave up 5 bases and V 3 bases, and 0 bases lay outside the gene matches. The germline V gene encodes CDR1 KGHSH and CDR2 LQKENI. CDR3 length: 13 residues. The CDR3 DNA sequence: TGTGCCAGCTCACCGGGACAGAATGAAAAACTGTTTTTT. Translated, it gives CASSPGQNEKLFF.

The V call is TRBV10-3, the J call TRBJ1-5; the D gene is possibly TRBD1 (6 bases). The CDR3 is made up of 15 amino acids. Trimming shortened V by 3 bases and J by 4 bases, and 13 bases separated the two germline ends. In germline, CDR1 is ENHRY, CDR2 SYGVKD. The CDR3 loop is CAISDTGSQNQPQHF. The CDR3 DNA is TGTGCCATCAGTGACACAGGGAGCCAAAATCAGCCCCAGCATTTT.

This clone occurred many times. In DNA, the CDR3 is TGTGCCAGCAGCCAACACTCTCATGACGGGGGATCTAACTATGGCTACACCTTC. It codes for CASSQHSHDGGSNYGYTF. The chain recombines TRBV21-1 with TRBJ1-2. TRBV21-1 is assigned pseudogene status. The CDR3 is 18 residues long.

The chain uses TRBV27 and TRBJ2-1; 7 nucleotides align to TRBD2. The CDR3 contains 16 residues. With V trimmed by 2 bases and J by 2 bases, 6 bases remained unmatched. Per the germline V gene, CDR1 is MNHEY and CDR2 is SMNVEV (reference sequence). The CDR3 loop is CASSLGPGGAYNEQFF. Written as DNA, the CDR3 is TGTGCCAGCAGTTTAGGACCGGGGGGAGCCTACAATGAGCAGTTCTTC.

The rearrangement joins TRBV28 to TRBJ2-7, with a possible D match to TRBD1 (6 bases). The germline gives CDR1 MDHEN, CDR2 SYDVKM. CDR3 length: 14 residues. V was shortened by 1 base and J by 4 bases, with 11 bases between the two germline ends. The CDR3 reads CASSLYRETYEQYF. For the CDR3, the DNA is TGTGCCAGCAGTTTATACAGGGAAACTTACGAGCAGTACTTC.

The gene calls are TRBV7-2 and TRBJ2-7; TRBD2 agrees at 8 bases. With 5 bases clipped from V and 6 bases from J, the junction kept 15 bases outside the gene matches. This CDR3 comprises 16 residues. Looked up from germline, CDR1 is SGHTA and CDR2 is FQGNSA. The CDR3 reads CASSQTLSGRGGEQYF. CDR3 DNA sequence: TGTGCCAGCAGCCAGACCCTAAGCGGGAGAGGTGGCGAGCAGTACTTC. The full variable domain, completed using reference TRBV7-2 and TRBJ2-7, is GAGVSQSPSNKVTEKGKDVELRCDPISGHTALYWYRQSLGQGLEFLIYFQGNSAPDKSGLPSDRFSAERTGGSVSTLTIQRTQQEDSAVYLCASSQTLSGRGGEQYFGPGTRLTVT.

The CDR3 bases are TGTGCCAGCAGTTACCGTAGGAGCTCTGGAAACACCATATATTTT. It encodes CASSYRRSSGNTIYF. The chain employs TRBV6-5 and TRBJ1-3; D gene unclear. CDR1 is MNHEY and CDR2 is SVGAGI in the germline V gene. The CDR3 runs to 15 residues. Trimming pared 2 bases from V and 0 bases from J, leaving 8 bases between.

CDR3 DNA: TGCGCCAGCAGCCCGAAAACTGATCGGAGGGGGCGTCTGGATACGCAGTATTTT. It translates to CASSPKTDRRGRLDTQYF. This sequence joins TRBV5-1 and TRBJ2-3; D is perhaps TRBD1 (7 bases). In germline, CDR1 is SGHRS, CDR2 YFSETQ. This CDR3 is built from 18 residues. The V end lost 4 bases, the J end lost 6 bases, and 27 bases lay between the germline ends.

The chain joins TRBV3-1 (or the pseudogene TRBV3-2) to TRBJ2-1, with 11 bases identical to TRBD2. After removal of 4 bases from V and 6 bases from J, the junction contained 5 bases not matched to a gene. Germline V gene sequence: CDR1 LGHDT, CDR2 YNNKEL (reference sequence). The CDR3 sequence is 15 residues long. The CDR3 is CASSLIAGGVNEQFF. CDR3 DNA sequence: TGTGCCAGCAGCCTAATAGCGGGGGGGGTCAATGAGCAGTTCTTC.

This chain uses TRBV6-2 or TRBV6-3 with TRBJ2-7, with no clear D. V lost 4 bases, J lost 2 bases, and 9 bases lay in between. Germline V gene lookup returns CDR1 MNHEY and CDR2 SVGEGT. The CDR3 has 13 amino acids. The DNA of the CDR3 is TGTGCCAGCAGTTCCCTAACGCCCTACGAGCAGTACTTC. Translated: CASSSLTPYEQYF.

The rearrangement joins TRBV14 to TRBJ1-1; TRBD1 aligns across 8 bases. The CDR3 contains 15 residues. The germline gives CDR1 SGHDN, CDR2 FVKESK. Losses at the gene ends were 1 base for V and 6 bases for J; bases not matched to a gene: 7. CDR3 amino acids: CASSQATGGEAEAFF. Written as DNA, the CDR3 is TGTGCCAGCAGCCAAGCCACAGGGGGGGAAGCTGAAGCTTTCTTT.

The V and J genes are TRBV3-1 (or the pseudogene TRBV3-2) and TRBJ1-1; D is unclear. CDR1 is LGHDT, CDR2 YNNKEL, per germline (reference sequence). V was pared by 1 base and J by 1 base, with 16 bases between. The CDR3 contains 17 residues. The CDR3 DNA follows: TGTGCCAGCAGCCAAGTATTCCGTGAGGGCGCGAACACTGAAGCTTTCTTT. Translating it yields CASSQVFREGANTEAFF.

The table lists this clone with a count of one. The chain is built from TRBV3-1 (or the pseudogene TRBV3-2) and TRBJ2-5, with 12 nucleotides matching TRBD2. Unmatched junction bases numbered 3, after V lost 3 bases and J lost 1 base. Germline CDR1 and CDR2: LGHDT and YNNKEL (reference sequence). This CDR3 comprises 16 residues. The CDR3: CASSHLLAGGQETQYF. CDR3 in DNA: TGTGCCAGCAGCCACTTACTAGCGGGGGGCCAAGAGACCCAGTACTTC.

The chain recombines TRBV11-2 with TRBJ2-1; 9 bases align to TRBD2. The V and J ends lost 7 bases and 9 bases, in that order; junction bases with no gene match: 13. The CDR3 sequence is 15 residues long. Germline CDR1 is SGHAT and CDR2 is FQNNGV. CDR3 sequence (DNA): TGTGCCAGCACGCTAGTTACTAGCGGGTACGGTGAGCAGTTCTTC. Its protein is CASTLVTSGYGEQFF.

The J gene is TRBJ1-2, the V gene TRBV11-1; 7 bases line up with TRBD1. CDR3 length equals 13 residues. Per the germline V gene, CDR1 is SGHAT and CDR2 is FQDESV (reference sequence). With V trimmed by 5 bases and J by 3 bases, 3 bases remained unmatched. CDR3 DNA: TGTGCCAGCAGCCTCGGACAGGACTATGGCTACACCTTC. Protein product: CASSLGQDYGYTF.

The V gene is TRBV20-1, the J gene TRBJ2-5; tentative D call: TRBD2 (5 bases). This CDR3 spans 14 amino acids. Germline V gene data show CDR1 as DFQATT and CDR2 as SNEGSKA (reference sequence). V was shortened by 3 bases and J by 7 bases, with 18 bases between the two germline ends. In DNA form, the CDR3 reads TGCAGTGCTAGTGGGCCATTCCCTGAGGGGACCCAGTACTTC. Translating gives CSASGPFPEGTQYF.

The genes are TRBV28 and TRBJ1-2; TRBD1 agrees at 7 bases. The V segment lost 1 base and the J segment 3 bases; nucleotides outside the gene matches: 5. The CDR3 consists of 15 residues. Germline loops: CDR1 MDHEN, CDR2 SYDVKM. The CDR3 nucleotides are TGTGCCAGCAGTTTATCCGGGACAGTCTACTATGGCTACACCTTC. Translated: CASSLSGTVYYGYTF.

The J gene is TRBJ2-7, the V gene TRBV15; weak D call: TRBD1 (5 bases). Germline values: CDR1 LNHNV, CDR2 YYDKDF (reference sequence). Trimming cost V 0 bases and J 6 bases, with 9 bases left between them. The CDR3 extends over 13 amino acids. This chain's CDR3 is CATSRDKGFEQYF. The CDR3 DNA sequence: TGTGCCACCAGCAGAGATAAGGGGTTCGAGCAGTACTTC.

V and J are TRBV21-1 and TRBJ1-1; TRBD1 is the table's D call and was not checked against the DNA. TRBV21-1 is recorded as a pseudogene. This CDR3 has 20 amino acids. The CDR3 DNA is TGTGCCAGCAGCAAACGGTCCCGGGACAGGGGACCCTATATGAGCACTGAAGCTTTCTTT. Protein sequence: CASSKRSRDRGPYMSTEAFF.

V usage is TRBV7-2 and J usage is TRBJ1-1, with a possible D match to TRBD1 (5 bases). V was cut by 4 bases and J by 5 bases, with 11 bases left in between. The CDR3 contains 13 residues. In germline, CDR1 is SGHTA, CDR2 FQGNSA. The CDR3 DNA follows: TGTGCCAGCAGCTCAGGGCTGGGAACTGAAGCTTTCTTT. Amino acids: CASSSGLGTEAFF.

CDR3 sequence: CASSPTSGRATDTQYF. DNA for the CDR3: TGTGCCAGCAGCCCGACTAGCGGGAGGGCAACAGATACGCAGTATTTT. The chain is built from TRBV14 and TRBJ2-3; 14 bases fit TRBD2. Germline V gene data show CDR1 as SGHDN and CDR2 as FVKESK. CDR3 length: 16 residues. V shed 4 bases, J shed 3 bases, and the junction held 3 bases outside the gene matches.

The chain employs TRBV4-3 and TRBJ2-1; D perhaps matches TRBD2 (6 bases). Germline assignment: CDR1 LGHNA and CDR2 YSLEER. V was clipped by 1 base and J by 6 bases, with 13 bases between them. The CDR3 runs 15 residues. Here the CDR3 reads CASSQAAGESNEQFF. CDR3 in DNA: TGCGCCAGCAGCCAAGCAGCGGGCGAAAGCAATGAGCAGTTCTTC.

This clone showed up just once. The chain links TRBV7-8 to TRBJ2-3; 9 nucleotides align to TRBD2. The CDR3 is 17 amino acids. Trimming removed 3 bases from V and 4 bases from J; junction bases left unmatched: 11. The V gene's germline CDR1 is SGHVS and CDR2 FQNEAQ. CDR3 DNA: TGTGCCAGCAGCTTCCTGGGATCTAGCGGGGCTGCAGATACGCAGTATTTT. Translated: CASSFLGSSGAADTQYF.

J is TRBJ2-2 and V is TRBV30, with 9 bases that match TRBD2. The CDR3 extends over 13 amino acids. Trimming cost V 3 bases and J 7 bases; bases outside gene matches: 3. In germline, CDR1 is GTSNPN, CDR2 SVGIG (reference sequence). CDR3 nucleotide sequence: TGTGCCTGGAGCGGGACTAGCAGCGGGGAGCTGTTTTTT. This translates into CAWSGTSSGELFF.

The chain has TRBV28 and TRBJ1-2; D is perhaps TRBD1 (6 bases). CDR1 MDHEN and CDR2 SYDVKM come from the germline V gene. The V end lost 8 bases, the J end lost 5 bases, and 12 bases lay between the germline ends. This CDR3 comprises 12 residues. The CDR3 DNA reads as TGTGCCAGCGGCTACAGGGAGTATGGCTACACCTTC. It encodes CASGYREYGYTF.

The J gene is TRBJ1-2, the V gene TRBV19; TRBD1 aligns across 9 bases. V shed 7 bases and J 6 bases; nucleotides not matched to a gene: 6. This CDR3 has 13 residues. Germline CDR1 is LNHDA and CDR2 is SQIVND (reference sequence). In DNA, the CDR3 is TGTGCCAGTAACCAACGGGACAGGGATGGCTACACCTTC. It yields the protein CASNQRDRDGYTF.

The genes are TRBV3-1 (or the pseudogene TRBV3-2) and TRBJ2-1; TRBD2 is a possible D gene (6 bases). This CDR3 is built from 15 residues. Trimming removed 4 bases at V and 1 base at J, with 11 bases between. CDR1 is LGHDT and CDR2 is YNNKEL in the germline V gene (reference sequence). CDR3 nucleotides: TGTGCCAGCAGCCTCGGAGGGCCATCCTACAATGAGCAGTTCTTC. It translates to CASSLGGPSYNEQFF.

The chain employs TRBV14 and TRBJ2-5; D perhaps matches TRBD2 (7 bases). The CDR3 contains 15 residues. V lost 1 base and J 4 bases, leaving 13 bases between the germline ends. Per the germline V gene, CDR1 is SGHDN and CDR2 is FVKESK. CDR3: CASSQVGGRGETQYF. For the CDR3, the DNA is TGTGCCAGCAGCCAAGTCGGGGGGCGCGGAGAGACCCAGTACTTC.

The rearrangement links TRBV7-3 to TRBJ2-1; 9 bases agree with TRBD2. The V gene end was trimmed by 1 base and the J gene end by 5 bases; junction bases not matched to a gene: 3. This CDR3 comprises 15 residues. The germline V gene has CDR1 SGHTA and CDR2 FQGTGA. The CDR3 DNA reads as TGTGCCAGCAGCTTAATGTCTAGCGGGAACAATGAGCAGTTCTTC. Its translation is CASSLMSSGNNEQFF.

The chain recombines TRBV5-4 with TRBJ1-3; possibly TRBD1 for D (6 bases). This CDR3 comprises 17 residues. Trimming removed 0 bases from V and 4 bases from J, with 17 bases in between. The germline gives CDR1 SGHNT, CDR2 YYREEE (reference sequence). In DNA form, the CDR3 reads TGTGCCAGCAGCTTGGGAGGGTCAGGGGTAACCGGAAACACCATATATTTT. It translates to CASSLGGSGVTGNTIYF. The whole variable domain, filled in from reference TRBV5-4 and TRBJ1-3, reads ETGVTQSPTHLIKTRGQQVTLRCSSQSGHNTVSWYQQALGQGPQFIFQYYREEENGRGNFPPRFSGLQFPNYSSELNVNALELDDSALYLCASSLGGSGVTGNTIYFGEGSWLTVV.

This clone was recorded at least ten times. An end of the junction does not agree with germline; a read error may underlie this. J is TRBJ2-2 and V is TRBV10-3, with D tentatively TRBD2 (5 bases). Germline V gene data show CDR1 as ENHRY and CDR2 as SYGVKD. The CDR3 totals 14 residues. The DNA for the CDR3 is TGTGCCGTCAGCGGTTCCACCGGGACCGGGGAGCTGTTTTTT. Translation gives CAVSGSTGTGELFF.